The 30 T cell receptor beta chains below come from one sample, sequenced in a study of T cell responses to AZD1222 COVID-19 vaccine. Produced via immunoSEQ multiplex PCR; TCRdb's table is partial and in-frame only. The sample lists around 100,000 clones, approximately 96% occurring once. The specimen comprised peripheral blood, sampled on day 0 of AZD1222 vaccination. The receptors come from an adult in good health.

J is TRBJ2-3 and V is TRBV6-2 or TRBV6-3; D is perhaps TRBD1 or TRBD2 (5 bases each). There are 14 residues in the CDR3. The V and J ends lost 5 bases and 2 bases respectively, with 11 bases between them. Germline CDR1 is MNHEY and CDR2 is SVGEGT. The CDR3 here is CASSAREITDTQYF. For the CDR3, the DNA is TGTGCCAGCAGTGCCAGGGAGATCACAGATACGCAGTATTTT.

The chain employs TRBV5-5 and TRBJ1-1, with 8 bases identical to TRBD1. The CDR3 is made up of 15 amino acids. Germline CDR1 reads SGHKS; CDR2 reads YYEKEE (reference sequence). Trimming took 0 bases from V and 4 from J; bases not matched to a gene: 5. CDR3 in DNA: TGTGCCAGCAGCTTGGCCCCAGGGGGCATCACTGAAGCTTTCTTT. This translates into CASSLAPGGITEAFF. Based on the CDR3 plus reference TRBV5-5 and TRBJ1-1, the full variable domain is DAGVTQSPTHLIKTRGQQVTLRCSPISGHKSVSWYQQVLGQGPQFIFQYYEKEERGRGNFPDRFSARQFPNYSSELNVNALLLGDSALYLCASSLAPGGITEAFFGQGTRLTVV.

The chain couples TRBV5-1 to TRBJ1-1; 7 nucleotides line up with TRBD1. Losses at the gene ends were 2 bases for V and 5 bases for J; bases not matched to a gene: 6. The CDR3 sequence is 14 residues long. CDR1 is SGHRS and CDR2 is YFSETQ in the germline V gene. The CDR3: CASSLTGVGTEAFF. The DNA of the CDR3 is TGCGCCAGCAGCTTAACAGGGGTCGGTACTGAAGCTTTCTTT. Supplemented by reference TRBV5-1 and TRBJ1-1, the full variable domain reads KAGVTQTPRYLIKTRGQQVTLSCSPISGHRSVSWYQQTPGQGLQFLFEYFSETQRNKGNFPGRFSGRQFSNSRSEMNVSTLELGDSALYLCASSLTGVGTEAFFGQGTRLTVV.

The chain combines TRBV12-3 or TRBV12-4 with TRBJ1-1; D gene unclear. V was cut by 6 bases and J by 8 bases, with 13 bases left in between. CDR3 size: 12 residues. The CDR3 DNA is TGTGCCAGCAGCCACGCCACACCAGAAGCTTTCTTT. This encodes CASSHATPEAFF.

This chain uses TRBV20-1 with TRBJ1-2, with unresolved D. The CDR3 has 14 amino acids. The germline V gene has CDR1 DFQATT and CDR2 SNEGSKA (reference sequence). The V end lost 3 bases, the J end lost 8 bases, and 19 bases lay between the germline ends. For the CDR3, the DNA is TGCAGTGCTAGTGCCCCCGAGACCGGGAACGGCTACACCTTC. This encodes CSASAPETGNGYTF.

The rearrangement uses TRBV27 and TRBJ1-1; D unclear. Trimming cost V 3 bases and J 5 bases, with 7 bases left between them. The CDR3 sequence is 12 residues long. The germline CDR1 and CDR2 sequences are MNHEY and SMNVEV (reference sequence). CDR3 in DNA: TGTGCCAGCAGTTTTTTCGGGACTGAAGCTTTCTTT. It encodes CASSFFGTEAFF.

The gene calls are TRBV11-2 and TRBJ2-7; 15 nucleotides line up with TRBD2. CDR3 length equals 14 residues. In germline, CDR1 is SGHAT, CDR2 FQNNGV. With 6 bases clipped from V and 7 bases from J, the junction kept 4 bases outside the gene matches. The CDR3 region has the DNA TGTGCCAGCAGTTCCGGGACTAGCGGGAGGGAGCAGTACTTC. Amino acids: CASSSGTSGREQYF. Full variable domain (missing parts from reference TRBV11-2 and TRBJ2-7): EAGVAQSPRYKIIEKRQSVAFWCNPISGHATLYWYQQILGQGPKLLIQFQNNGVVDDSQLPKDRFSAERLKGVDSTLKIQPAKLEDSAVYLCASSSGTSGREQYFGPGTRLTVT.

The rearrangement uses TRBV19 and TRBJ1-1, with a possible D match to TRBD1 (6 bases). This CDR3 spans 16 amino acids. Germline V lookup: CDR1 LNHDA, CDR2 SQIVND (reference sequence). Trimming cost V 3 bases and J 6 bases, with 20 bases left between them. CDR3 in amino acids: CASSIGQGRSGSEAFF. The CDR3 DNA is TGTGCCAGTAGTATTGGTCAGGGGAGATCAGGATCTGAAGCTTTCTTT. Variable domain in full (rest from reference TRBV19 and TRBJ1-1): DGGITQSPKYLFRKEGQNVTLSCEQNLNHDAMYWYRQDPGQGLRLIYYSQIVNDFQKGDIAEGYSVSREKKESFPLTVTSAQKNPTAFYLCASSIGQGRSGSEAFFGQGTRLTVV.

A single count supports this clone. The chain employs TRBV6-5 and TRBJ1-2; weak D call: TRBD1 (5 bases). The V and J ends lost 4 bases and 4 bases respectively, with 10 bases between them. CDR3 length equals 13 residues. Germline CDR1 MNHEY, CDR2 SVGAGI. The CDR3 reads CASSFHDSYGYTF. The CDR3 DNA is TGTGCCAGCAGTTTCCACGACAGCTATGGCTACACCTTC.

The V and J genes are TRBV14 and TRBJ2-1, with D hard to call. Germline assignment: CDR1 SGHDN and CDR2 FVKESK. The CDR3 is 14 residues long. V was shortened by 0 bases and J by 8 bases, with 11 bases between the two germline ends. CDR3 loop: CASSQEALRDEQFF. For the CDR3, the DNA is TGTGCCAGCAGCCAAGAAGCTCTACGGGATGAGCAGTTCTTC. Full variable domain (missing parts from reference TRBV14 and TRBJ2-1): EAGVTQFPSHSVIEKGQTVTLRCDPISGHDNLYWYRRVMGKEIKFLLHFVKESKQDESGMPNNRFLAERTGGTYSTLKVQPAELEDSGVYFCASSQEALRDEQFFGPGTRLTVL.

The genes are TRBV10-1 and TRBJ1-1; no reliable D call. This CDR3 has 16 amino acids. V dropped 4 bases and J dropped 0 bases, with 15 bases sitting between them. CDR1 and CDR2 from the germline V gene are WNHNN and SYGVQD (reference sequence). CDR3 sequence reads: CASSVYCWPLNTEAFF. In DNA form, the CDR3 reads TGCGCCAGCAGTGTATATTGTTGGCCCTTGAACACTGAAGCTTTCTTT.

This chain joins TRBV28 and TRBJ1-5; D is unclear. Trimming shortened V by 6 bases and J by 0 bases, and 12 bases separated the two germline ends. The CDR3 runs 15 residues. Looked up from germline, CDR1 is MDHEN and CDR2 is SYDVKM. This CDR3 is CASRWGADSNQPQHF. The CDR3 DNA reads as TGTGCCAGCAGGTGGGGAGCGGATAGCAATCAGCCCCAGCATTTT. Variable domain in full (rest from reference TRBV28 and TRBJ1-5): DVKVTQSSRYLVKRTGEKVFLECVQDMDHENMFWYRQDPGLGLRLIYFSYDVKMKEKGDIPEGYSVSREKKERFSLILESASTNQTSMYLCASRWGADSNQPQHFGDGTRLSIL.

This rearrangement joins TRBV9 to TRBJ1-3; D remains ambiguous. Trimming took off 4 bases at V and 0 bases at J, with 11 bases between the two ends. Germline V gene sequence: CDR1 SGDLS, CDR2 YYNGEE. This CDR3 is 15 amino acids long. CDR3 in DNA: TGTGCCAGCAGCCTCCGCGGGAACTCTGGAAACACCATATATTTT. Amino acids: CASSLRGNSGNTIYF.

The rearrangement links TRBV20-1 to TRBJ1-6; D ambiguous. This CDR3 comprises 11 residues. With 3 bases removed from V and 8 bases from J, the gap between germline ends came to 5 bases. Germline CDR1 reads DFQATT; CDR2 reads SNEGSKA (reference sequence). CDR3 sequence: CSASPDSPLHF. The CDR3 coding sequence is TGCAGTGCTAGCCCGGATTCACCCCTCCACTTT.

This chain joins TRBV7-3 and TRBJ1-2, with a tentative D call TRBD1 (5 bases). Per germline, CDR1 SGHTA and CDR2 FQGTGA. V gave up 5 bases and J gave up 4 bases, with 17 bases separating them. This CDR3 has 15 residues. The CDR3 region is CASSEGDGGLYGYTF. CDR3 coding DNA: TGTGCCAGCAGCGAAGGGGATGGGGGACTCTATGGCTACACCTTC.

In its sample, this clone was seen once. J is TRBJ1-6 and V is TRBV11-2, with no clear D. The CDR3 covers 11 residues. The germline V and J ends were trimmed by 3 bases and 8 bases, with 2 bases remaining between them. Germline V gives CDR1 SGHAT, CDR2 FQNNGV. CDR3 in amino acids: CASSFDSPLHF. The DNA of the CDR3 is TGTGCCAGCAGCTTTGATTCACCCCTCCACTTT.

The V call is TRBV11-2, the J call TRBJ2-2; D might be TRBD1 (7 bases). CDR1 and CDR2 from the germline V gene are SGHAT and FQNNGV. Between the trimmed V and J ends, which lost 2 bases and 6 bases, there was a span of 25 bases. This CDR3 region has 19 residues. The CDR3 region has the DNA TGTGCCAGCAGCTTATTTGAGGCGGGACAGTTGGTTTTTCCCGGGGAGCTGTTTTTT. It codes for CASSLFEAGQLVFPGELFF.

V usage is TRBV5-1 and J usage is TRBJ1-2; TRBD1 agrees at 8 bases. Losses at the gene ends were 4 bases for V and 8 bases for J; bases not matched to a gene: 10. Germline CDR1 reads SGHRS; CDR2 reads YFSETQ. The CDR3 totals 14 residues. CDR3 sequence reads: CASSPQTGAGGYTF. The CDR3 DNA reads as TGCGCCAGCAGCCCCCAGACAGGGGCTGGGGGCTACACCTTC.

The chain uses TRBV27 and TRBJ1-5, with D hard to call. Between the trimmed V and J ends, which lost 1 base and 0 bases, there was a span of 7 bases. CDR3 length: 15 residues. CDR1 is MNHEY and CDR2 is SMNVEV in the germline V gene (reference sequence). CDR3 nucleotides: TGTGCCAGCAGTTTATTCGGGAATAGCAATCAGCCCCAGCATTTT. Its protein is CASSLFGNSNQPQHF.

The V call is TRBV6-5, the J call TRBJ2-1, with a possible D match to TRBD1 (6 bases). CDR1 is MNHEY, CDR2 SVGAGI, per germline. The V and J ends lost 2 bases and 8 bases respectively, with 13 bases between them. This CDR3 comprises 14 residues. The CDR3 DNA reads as TGTGCCAGCAGTTACCGGACAGCCTTAGATGAGCAGTTCTTC. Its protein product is CASSYRTALDEQFF.

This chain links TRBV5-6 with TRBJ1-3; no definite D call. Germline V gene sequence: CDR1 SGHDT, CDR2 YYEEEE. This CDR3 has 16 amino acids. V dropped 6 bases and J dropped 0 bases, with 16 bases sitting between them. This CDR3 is CASNSYTAYSGNTIYF. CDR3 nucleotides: TGTGCCAGCAACTCCTACACGGCCTACTCTGGAAACACCATATATTTT.

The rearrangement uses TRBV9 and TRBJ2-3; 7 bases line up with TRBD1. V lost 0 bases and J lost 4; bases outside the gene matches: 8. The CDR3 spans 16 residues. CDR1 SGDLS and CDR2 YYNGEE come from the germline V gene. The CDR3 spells CASSVEGAVRADTQYF. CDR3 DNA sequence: TGTGCCAGCAGCGTAGAGGGGGCAGTTAGGGCAGATACGCAGTATTTT.

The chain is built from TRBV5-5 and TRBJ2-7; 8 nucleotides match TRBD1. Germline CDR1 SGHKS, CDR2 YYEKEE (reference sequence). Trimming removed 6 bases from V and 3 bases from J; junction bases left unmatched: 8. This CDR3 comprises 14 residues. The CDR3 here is CASTFGQGNYEQYF. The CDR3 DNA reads TGTGCCAGCACCTTTGGACAGGGCAACTACGAGCAGTACTTC.

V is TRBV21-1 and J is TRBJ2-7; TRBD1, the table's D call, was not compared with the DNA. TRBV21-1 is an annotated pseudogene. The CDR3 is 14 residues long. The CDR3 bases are TGTGCCAGCAGCAAAGTTCCAGGGTCCTACGAGCAGTACTTC. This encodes CASSKVPGSYEQYF.

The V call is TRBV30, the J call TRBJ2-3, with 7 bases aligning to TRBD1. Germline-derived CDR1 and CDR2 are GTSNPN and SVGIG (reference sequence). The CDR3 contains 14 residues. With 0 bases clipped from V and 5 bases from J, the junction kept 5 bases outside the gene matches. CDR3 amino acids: CAWSVQGFGDTQYF. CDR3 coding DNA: TGTGCCTGGAGTGTACAGGGGTTTGGAGATACGCAGTATTTT.

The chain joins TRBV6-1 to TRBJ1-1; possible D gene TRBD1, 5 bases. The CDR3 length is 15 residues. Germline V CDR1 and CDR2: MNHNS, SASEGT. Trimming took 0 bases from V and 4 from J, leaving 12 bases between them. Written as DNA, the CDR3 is TGTGCCAGCAGTGAAGCGCGTGGGGGGGGCACTGAAGCTTTCTTT. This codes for CASSEARGGGTEAFF.

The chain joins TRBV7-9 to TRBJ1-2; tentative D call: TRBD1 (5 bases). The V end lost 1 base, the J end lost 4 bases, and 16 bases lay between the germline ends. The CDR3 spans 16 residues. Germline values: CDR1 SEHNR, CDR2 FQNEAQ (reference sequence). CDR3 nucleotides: TGTGCCAGCAGCTTAGGCGTGGGGGAAGGGAGCTATGGCTACACCTTC. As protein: CASSLGVGEGSYGYTF.

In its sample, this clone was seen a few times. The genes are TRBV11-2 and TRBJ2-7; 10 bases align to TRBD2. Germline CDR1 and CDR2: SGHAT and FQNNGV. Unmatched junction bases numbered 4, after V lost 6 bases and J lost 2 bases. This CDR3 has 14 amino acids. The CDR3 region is CASSLAGEAYEQYF. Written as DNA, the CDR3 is TGTGCCAGCAGTCTAGCGGGGGAAGCCTACGAGCAGTACTTC.

The CDR3 loop is CASSQETGYSNQPQHF. CDR3 nucleotide sequence: TGCGCCAGCAGCCAAGAGACAGGCTATAGCAATCAGCCCCAGCATTTT. The gene calls are TRBV4-3 and TRBJ1-5; D might be TRBD1 (6 bases). V lost 0 bases, J lost 0 bases, and 9 bases lay in between. Per the germline V gene, CDR1 is LGHNA and CDR2 is YSLEER. This CDR3 is built from 16 residues.

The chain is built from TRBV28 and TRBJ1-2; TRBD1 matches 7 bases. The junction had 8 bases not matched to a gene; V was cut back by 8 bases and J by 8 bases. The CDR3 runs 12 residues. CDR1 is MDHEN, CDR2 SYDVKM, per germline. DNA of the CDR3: TGTGCCAGCGACGGACAGGCGGGGGGCTACACCTTC. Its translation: CASDGQAGGYTF.